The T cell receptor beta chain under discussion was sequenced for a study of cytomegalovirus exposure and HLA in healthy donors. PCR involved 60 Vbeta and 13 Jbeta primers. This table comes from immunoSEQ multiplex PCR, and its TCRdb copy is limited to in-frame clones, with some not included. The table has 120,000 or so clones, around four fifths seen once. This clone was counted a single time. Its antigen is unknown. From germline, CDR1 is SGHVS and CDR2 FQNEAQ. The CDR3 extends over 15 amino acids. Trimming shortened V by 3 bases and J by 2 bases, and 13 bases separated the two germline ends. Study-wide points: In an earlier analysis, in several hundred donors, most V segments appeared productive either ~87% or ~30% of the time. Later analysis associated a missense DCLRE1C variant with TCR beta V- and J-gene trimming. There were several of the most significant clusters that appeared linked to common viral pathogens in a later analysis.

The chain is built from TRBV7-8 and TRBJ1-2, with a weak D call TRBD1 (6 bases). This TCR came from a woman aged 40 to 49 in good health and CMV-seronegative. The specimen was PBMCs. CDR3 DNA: TGTGCCAGCAGCTTGAAAGACACAGGGAACTATGGCTACACCTTC. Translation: CASSLKDTGNYGYTF.